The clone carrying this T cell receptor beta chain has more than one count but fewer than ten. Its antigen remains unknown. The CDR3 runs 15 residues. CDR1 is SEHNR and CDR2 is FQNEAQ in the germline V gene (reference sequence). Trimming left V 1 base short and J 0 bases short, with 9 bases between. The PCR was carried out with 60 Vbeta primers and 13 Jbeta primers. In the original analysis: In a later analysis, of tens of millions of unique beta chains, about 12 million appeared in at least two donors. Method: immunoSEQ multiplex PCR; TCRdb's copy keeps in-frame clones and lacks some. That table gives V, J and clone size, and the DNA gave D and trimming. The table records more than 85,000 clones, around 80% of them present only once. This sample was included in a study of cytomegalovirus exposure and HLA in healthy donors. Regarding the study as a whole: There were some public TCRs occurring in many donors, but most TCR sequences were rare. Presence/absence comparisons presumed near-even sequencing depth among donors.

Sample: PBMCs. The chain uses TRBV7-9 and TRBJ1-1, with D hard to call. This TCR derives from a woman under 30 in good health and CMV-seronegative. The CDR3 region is CASSLGYGMNTEAFF. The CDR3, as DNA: TGTGCCAGCAGCTTAGGTTACGGGATGAACACTGAAGCTTTCTTT.